This T cell receptor beta chain was recorded in a study of T-cell reconstitution after alpha-beta-depleted transplantation in children. This CDR3 has 19 residues. Trimming took 0 bases from V and 5 from J, leaving 26 bases between them. CDR1 is DFQATT, CDR2 SNEGSKA, per germline (reference sequence). For TCRbeta, the library was prepared with unique molecular identifiers. TCRdb reprocessed the PCR reads with MiXCR, giving one entry per CDR3 protein. The data contain around 680,000 distinct CDR3 sequences, approximately 16% of them seen just once; the ten biggest clones take up under 1.2%. This clonotype appeared a few times.

The receptor's source is a human donor who donated a stem cell graft to a child with acute myeloid leukemia. V usage is TRBV20-1 and J usage is TRBJ1-5; weak D call: TRBD1 (6 bases). Sequencing was performed on PBMCs from the stem cell graft donor, taken from the stem cell graft. The CDR3 is CSARDPTTLLGGTYQPQHF. The DNA of the CDR3 is TGCAGTGCTAGAGATCCCACTACCCTCTTAGGGGGGACTTATCAGCCCCAGCATTTT.